These T cell receptor beta chains were read from a single sample in a study of shared clonotypes between healthy human individuals. Profiled with immunoSEQ multiplex PCR; TCRdb holds only in-frame clones, not every one. The data show about a million clones, more than 75% seen once. Material for sequencing was memory CD4+ T cells sorted from blood. These TCRs come from a man between 18 and 35 years old in good health. Each CDR3 is given with its conserved first and last residue. The order of the fields is J gene, clone size, V gene, D gene, CDR3 DNA, CDR3 protein. A D gene is named only where the DNA matches it firmly. Clone size, where shown, is once, few, many, or a class for clones that have expanded.

TRBJ2-5 - TRBV5-1 - TGCGCCAGCAGCTTAGTAACGAAAGAGACCCAGTACTTC CASSLVTKETQYF
TRBJ2-3 - TRBV9 - TGTGCCAGCAGCGTAGGAGGTCGGACGGGAGTAAGGGATACGCAGTATTTT CASSVGGRTGVRDTQYF
TRBJ2-1 - TRBV10-3 TRBD2 TGTGCCATCAGTGAGTCTGCTAGCGGGGGTTACAATGAGCAGTTCTTC CAISESASGGYNEQFF
TRBJ2-4 - TRBV5-1 - TGCGCCAGCAGCTTTAAGGGGGAAAACATTCAGTACTTC CASSFKGENIQYF
TRBJ2-7 - TRBV5-1 - TGCGCCAGCAGCTCAGACTCCTACGAGCAGTACTTC CASSSDSYEQYF
TRBJ2-7 once TRBV27 - TGTGCCAGCTCGGGGGCCTACGAGCAGTACTTC CASSGAYEQYF
TRBJ2-7 - TRBV5-1 TRBD2 TGCGCCAGCAGCTTAACTAGCGGGGGGACCTACGAGCAGTACTTC CASSLTSGGTYEQYF
TRBJ1-1 few TRBV30 - TGTGCCTGGAGGGACGGGTTGACGTTCATCTTT CAWRDGLTFIF
TRBJ2-2 - TRBV30 - TGTGCCTGGAGTGTACTGGGGCAGAACACCGGGGAGCTGTTTTTT CAWSVLGQNTGELFF
TRBJ1-6 once TRBV5-1 - TGCGCCAGCAGCAAGGACTCACCCTCACCCCTCCACTTT CASSKDSPSPLHF
TRBJ1-5 - TRBV5-1 TRBD1 TGCGCCAGCAGCTATACAGGGGCCCCCGATCAGCCCCAGCATTTT CASSYTGAPDQPQHF
TRBJ2-3 - TRBV6-6 TRBD2 TGTGCCAGCGGACGTGGTCGGGGGGGCACAGATACGCAGTATTTT CASGRGRGGTDTQYF
TRBJ2-3 - TRBV5-8 - TGTGCCAGCAGCTTGGAGTTCGGGGTTCGCACAGATACGCAGTATTTT CASSLEFGVRTDTQYF
TRBJ1-1 many TRBV5-1 - TGCGCCAGCAGCTTGGCCCAGGGCGGCACTGAAGCTTTCTTT CASSLAQGGTEAFF
TRBJ2-7 - TRBV7-2 - TGTGCCAGCAGCTCGGGGGGACAGCCAATCTACGAGCAGTACTTC CASSSGGQPIYEQYF
TRBJ1-6 - TRBV18 - TGTGCCAGCTCCCCGGGGAGGGGCTCCTATAATTCACCCCTCCACTTT CASSPGRGSYNSPLHF
TRBJ2-3 once TRBV19 - TGTGCCAGTAGTCAAGCATCGGGAATTACGCAGTATTTT CASSQASGITQYF
TRBJ2-5 few TRBV7-6 - TGTGCCAGCAGCCCAGACGGGCAGTTACAAGAGACCCAGTACTTC CASSPDGQLQETQYF
TRBJ2-7 - TRBV6-6 TRBD1 TGTGCCAGCAGTTTTCAGGGGGCGTCCGAGCAGTACTTC CASSFQGASEQYF
TRBJ1-3 - TRBV5-1 TRBD1 TGCGCCAGCAGCTTGGGGACAGGGGGAAACACCATATATTTT CASSLGTGGNTIYF
TRBJ2-3 - TRBV28 - TGTGCCAGCAGTTTCGGGGGATTAGGAACAGATACGCAGTATTTT CASSFGGLGTDTQYF
TRBJ2-3 - TRBV27 TRBD2 TGTGCCAGCAAGGGGGGGGCTAGCGGGAGGGCCTGTTATTTT CASKGGASGRACYF
TRBJ1-3 - TRBV30 - TGTGCCTGGAGTGGAGACCGTCGATACTCTGGAAACACCATATATTTT CAWSGDRRYSGNTIYF
TRBJ2-5 - TRBV5-1 - TGCGCCAGCAGCCCGGACGGGTGGGGGTACCAAGAGACCCAGTACTTC CASSPDGWGYQETQYF
TRBJ2-5 - TRBV2 TRBD2 TGTGCCAGCAGCGAAGGAGCGGGATCGGGGACCCAGTACTTC CASSEGAGSGTQYF
TRBJ2-7 - TRBV6-1 TRBD1 TGTGCCAGCAGTGTCCAGACAGGGGCAGGCTACGAGCAGTACTTC CASSVQTGAGYEQYF
TRBJ2-1 - TRBV5-1 - TGCGCCAGCAGCTTGGTTTCCAACCTCTACGATGAGCAGTTCTTC CASSLVSNLYDEQFF
TRBJ1-2 once TRBV2 TRBD1 TGTGCCAGCAGGGGACCGGGACAGGGAGCCTATGGCTACACCTTC CASRGPGQGAYGYTF
TRBJ2-7 - TRBV6-5 TRBD1 TGTGCCAGCAGCCCCATCGGGGACAGGGGCTACGAGCAGTACTTC CASSPIGDRGYEQYF
TRBJ2-5 - TRBV5-1 - TGCGCCAGCAATCCCGGGACCCACCAAGAGACCCAGTACTTC CASNPGTHQETQYF
TRBJ1-5 many TRBV4-3 - TGCGCCAGCAGCCAAGAGAGGGGGTTTAGCAATCAGCCCCAGCATTTT CASSQERGFSNQPQHF
TRBJ1-3 - TRBV28 - TGTGCCAGCAGCTTCGGTCATCCCGGAAACACCATATATTTT CASSFGHPGNTIYF
TRBJ1-2 few TRBV18 - TGTGCCAGCTCACCAGAGGGCCCCCGGGACGGCTACACCTTC CASSPEGPRDGYTF
TRBJ2-5 - TRBV27 - TGTGCCAGCAGTTTAGGCAGGGCCCCAGCAGAGACCCAGTACTTC CASSLGRAPAETQYF
TRBJ2-5 once TRBV7-6 - TGTGCCAGCAGCTTAGCGGGGGTAGGAGAGACCCAGTACTTC CASSLAGVGETQYF
TRBJ1-1 few TRBV30 TRBD1 TGTGCCTGGAGTGAACCCTGGACAGGCAAGACTGAAGCTTTCTTT CAWSEPWTGKTEAFF
TRBJ1-2 - TRBV5-8 - TGTGCCAGCAGCTTGGGGCGGCTTAACTATGGCTACACCTTC CASSLGRLNYGYTF
TRBJ2-3 - TRBV9 TRBD2 TGTGCCAGCGCCGGCGGGAGGGCAGATACGCAGTATTTT CASAGGRADTQYF
TRBJ1-2 - TRBV25-1 - TGTGCCAGCAGTGAATCGGGGGGCGCAAATTCGTATGGCTACACCTTC CASSESGGANSYGYTF
TRBJ2-7 many TRBV7-9 TRBD2 TGTGCCAGCAGCCGGGGTAGCGGGGGGATCTCCTACGAGCAGTACTTC CASSRGSGGISYEQYF
TRBJ2-2 - TRBV7-9 - TGTGCCAGCAGCTTTTCTTCCAGCGGATACACCGGGGAGCTGTTTTTT CASSFSSSGYTGELFF
TRBJ1-5 - TRBV6-1 - TGTGCCGGAGGACAGAGCAATCAGCCCCAGCATTTT CAGGQSNQPQHF
TRBJ2-2 - TRBV19 TRBD1 TGTGCCAGTAGCCCACAGGGGGCCGGGGAGCTGTTTTTT CASSPQGAGELFF
TRBJ2-3 - TRBV6-1 - TGTGCCAGCAGTGAAGGAGTTAGCAGCACAGATACGCAGTATTTT CASSEGVSSTDTQYF
TRBJ2-5 - TRBV4-1 TRBD1 TGCGCCAGCAGCCTGACAGGGCCCGAGACCCAGTACTTC CASSLTGPETQYF
TRBJ2-1 - TRBV29-1 TRBD1 TGCAGCGTTGGGGGACAGTCTAATGAGCAGTTCTTC CSVGGQSNEQFF
TRBJ1-1 - TRBV27 - TGTGCCAGCAGTTTATTGGTTGGGACTGAAGCTTTCTTT CASSLLVGTEAFF
TRBJ2-6 - TRBV30 TRBD1 TGTGCCTGGGGACAGGCCTCTGGGGCCAACGTCCTGACTTTC CAWGQASGANVLTF
TRBJ1-2 once TRBV6-1 - TGTGCCACCAATAAAGGCTATGGCTACACCTTC CATNKGYGYTF
TRBJ1-6 - TRBV11-2 - TGTGCCAGCAGCTCCGAGGACAGACTGAATTCACCCCTCCACTTT CASSSEDRLNSPLHF